This TCR beta chain was identified during a study of cytomegalovirus exposure and HLA in healthy donors. V lost 0 bases, J lost 8 bases, and 5 bases lay in between. Germline-derived CDR1 and CDR2 are SGHRS and YFSETQ. The CDR3 is 11 amino acids. Likely unrecorded immune exposures existed in these nominally healthy donors. 13 Jbeta primers and 60 Vbeta primers were used for the PCR. Sequencing was performed with immunoSEQ multiplex PCR; in TCRdb, only in-frame clones are kept and a portion is missing. Among under 95,000 clones listed, roughly 80% were seen once. The sample comprised PBMCs. The chain combines TRBV5-1 with TRBJ1-2; D remains ambiguous. The TCR was taken from a man in his forties in good health and CMV-seronegative. CDR3 nucleotide sequence: TGCGCCAGCAGCTTGGGAGGCGGCTACACCTTC. It translates to CASSLGGGYTF.